This T cell receptor (beta chain) was sequenced in a study of Graves' ophthalmopathy and Graves' hyperthyroidism. Whole-study results and caveats: The model flagged ophthalmopathy progression at roughly 70% sensitivity and around 72% specificity.

The authors amplified TCR beta CDR3 regions, and they did so from RNA transcripts for repertoire sequencing. Following a first-round RT-PCR that used HTBI primers, a second-round multiplex PCR was carried out. TCRdb independently ran MiXCR on the multiplex PCR reads; one entry per CDR3 protein. Among about 1.2 million distinct CDR3 sequences listed, 35% to 40% were seen once. As to this clonotype: Its specificity is unknown.

Enrollment excluded any patients with other autoimmune diseases, uncontrolled infections, pregnancy or lactation. This TCR was recovered from an adult man with Graves' hyperthyroidism. Sequencing was done on a sample of peripheral blood or thyroid tissue (not recorded which).

The CDR3 spells CSASGGTSGRVSHEQYF. The CDR3 DNA is TGCAGTGCTAGCGGGGGGACTAGCGGGAGGGTTTCCCACGAGCAGTACTTC. The chain employs TRBV20-1 and TRBJ2-7; 16 bases align to TRBD2. The CDR3 consists of 17 residues. The J segment lost 5 bases and the V segment lost 3 bases, leaving 10 bases of the junction unmatched. Germline loops: CDR1 DFQATT, CDR2 SNEGSKA (reference sequence).